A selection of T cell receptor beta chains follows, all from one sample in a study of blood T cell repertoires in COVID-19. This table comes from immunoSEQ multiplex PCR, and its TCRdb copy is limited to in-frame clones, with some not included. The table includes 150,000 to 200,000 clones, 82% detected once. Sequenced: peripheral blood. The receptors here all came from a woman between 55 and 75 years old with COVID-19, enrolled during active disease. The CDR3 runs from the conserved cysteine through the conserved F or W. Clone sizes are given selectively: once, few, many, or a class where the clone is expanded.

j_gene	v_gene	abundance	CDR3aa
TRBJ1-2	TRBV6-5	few	CASSYATGGGYTF
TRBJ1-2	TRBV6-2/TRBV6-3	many	CASSEGLPPNYGYTF
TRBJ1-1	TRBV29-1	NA	CSGRENTEAFF
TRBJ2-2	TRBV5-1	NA	CASRTTFTGELFF
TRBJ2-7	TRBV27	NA	CASRRTSGKTYEQYF
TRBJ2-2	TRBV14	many	CASSQVVQGYTTGELFF
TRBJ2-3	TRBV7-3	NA	CASSFGIGVDTQYF
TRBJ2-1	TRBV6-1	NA	CASSWRKDSHNEQFF
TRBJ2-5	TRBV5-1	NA	CASSLGPDREGTQYF
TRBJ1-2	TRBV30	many	CAWSELTGTGLGYTF
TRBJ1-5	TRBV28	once	CASSALGTGYQPQHF
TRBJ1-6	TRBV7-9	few	CASSPGKQSPLHF
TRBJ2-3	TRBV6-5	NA	CASNRAPSTDTQYF
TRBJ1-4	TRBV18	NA	CASGGDPATNEKLFF
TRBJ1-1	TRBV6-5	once	CASSYSGTGGITEAFF
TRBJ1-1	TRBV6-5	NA	CASSYGLSYTEAFF
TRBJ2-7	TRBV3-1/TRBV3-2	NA	CASSPGRGRRSYEQYF
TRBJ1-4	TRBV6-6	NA	CASTKTDPNEKLFF
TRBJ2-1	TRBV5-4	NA	CASSWRTSGYNEQFF
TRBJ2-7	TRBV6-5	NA	CASRQGAREQYF
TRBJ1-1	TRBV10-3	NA	CAISVGQGTEAFF
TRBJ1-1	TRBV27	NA	CASSLRRTDHRNTEAFF
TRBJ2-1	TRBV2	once	CASRGTSGRAYEQFF
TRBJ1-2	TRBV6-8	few	CASSTGTWRAGRYTF
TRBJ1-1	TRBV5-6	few	CASSPGWGGTEAFF
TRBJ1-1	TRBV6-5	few	CASRPDSQKNTEAFF
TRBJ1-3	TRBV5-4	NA	CASSSLGGGFVGNTIYF